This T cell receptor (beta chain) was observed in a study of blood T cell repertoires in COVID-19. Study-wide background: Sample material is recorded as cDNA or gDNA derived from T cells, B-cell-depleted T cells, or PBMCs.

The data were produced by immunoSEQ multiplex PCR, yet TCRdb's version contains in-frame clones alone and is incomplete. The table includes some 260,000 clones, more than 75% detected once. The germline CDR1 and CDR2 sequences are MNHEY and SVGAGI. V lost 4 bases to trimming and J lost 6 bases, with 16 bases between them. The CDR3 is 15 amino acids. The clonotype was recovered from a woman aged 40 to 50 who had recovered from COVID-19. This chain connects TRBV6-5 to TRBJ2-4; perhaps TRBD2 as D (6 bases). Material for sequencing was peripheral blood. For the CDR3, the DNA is TGTGCCAGCAGTTCGACCGGGACTCTTGGAAACATTCAGTACTTC. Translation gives CASSSTGTLGNIQYF.